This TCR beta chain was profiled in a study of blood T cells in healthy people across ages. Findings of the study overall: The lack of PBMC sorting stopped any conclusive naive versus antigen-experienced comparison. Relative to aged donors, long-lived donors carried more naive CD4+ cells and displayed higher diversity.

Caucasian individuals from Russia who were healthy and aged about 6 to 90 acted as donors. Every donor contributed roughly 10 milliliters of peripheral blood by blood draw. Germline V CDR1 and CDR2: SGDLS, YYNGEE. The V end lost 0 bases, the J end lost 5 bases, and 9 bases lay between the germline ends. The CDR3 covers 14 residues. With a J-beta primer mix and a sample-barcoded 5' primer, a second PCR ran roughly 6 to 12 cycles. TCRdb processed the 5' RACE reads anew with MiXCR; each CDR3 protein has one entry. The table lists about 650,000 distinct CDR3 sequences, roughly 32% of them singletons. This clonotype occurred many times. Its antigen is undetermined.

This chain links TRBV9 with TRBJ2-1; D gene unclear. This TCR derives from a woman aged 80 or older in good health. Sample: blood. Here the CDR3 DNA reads TGTGCCAGCAGCGTAGGTTCCACTGACAATGAGCAGTTCTTC. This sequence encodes CASSVGSTDNEQFF. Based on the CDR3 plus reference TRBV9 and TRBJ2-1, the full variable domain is DSGVTQTPKHLITATGQRVTLRCSPRSGDLSVYWYQQSLDQGLQFLIQYYNGEERAKGNILERFSAQQFPDLHSELNLSSLELGDSALYFCASSVGSTDNEQFFGPGTRLTVL.